These T cell receptor beta chains were read from a single sample in a study of siplizumab effects on memory and regulatory T cells. Using immunoSEQ multiplex PCR, the repertoire was profiled, and TCRdb retains in-frame clones only, with some absent. The sample has fewer than 70,000 clones; 88% are singletons. Material for sequencing was Tregs sorted from blood. The source is a human donor in good health. Both conserved end residues are part of each CDR3. The D gene is left open where the match is weak. The listing skips clone size in some rows; elsewhere it reads once, few, many or a size class.

cdr3_length j_call clone_size v_call d_call cdr3_aa cdr3_nt
15 TRBJ1-2 NA TRBV5-1 TRBD1 CASSARDRLFYGYTF TGCGCCAGCAGCGCCCGGGACAGGCTCTTCTATGGCTACACCTTC
15 TRBJ2-2 NA TRBV9 NA CASSVAGRNTGELFF TGTGCCAGCAGCGTAGCTGGCAGGAACACCGGGGAGCTGTTTTTT
13 TRBJ1-2 NA TRBV5-1 NA CASSRDTFYGYTF TGCGCCAGCAGCCGGGACACCTTCTATGGCTACACCTTC
14 TRBJ1-2 NA TRBV10-3 NA CAISGADANYGYTF TGTGCCATCAGTGGGGCCGACGCTAACTATGGCTACACCTTC
15 TRBJ1-5 NA TRBV4-2 NA CASSQGSGKNQPQHF TGTGCCAGCAGCCAAGGGTCGGGGAAGAATCAGCCCCAGCATTTT
15 TRBJ2-7 NA TRBV6-5 NA CASTKATGIIYEQYF TGTGCCAGCACCAAAGCAACAGGGATCATCTACGAGCAGTACTTC
13 TRBJ1-1 NA TRBV5-1 NA CASSQSRDGEAFF TGCGCCAGCAGCCAGTCCCGGGACGGTGAAGCTTTCTTT
14 TRBJ2-3 NA TRBV6-5 NA CASKAGLTTDTQYF TGTGCCAGCAAAGCAGGACTGACTACAGATACGCAGTATTTT
15 TRBJ2-5 NA TRBV28 TRBD1 CASSSPGTAQETQYF TGTGCCAGCAGTTCCCCCGGGACAGCCCAAGAGACCCAGTACTTC
14 TRBJ1-1 NA TRBV6-5 TRBD1 CASRSTGGVTEAFF TGTGCCAGCAGGTCAACAGGGGGAGTGACTGAAGCTTTCTTT
15 TRBJ1-2 NA TRBV27 TRBD1 CASSPRDRGRGGYTF TGTGCCAGCAGTCCTAGGGACAGGGGAAGAGGTGGCTACACCTTC
15 TRBJ2-1 NA TRBV9 NA CASSVDAGSYNEQFF TGTGCCAGCAGCGTAGATGCGGGTTCCTACAATGAGCAGTTCTTC
19 TRBJ2-1 NA TRBV7-9 TRBD2 CASSLALLTSASSYNEQFF TGTGCCAGCAGCTTAGCCTTATTAACTAGCGCCAGCTCCTACAATGAGCAGTTCTTC
14 TRBJ2-1 NA TRBV15 TRBD2 CATSRLAGGNEQFF TGTGCCACCAGCAGACTAGCGGGAGGGAATGAGCAGTTCTTC
13 TRBJ2-7 NA TRBV11-2 TRBD1 CASSLEGTARQYF TGTGCCAGCAGCTTAGAGGGGACAGCCAGGCAGTACTTC
14 TRBJ2-1 NA TRBV25-1 NA CASSEGSSYNEQFF TGTGCCAGCAGTGAGGGGAGCTCCTACAATGAGCAGTTCTTC
13 TRBJ1-1 NA TRBV5-1 NA CASSLGGKPEAFF TGCGCCAGCAGCCTGGGGGGGAAACCTGAAGCTTTCTTT
15 TRBJ2-6 NA TRBV7-2 NA CASSLRVSGANVLTF TGTGCCAGCAGCTTACGAGTCTCTGGGGCCAACGTCCTGACTTTC
15 TRBJ2-7 NA TRBV19 TRBD2 CASSLRLAVSYEQYF TGTGCCAGTAGTCTCCGACTAGCGGTTTCCTACGAGCAGTACTTC
12 TRBJ2-4 NA TRBV29-1 NA CSVASTGNIQYF TGCAGCGTTGCATCCACGGGGAACATTCAGTACTTC
14 TRBJ1-6 NA TRBV29-1 TRBD1 CSVGTGTGNSPLHF TGCAGCGTTGGCACCGGGACAGGGAATTCACCCCTCCACTTT
16 TRBJ1-2 NA TRBV5-1 NA CASSLTVLRGSYGYTF TGCGCCAGCAGTCTTACGGTCCTCCGAGGATCCTATGGCTACACCTTC
12 TRBJ1-1 NA TRBV6-6 TRBD1 CATETGDTEAFF TGTGCCACCGAAACAGGGGACACTGAAGCTTTCTTT
13 TRBJ1-1 NA TRBV14 NA CASSQVANTEAFF TGTGCCAGCAGCCAAGTGGCGAACACTGAAGCTTTCTTT
14 TRBJ2-7 NA TRBV5-1 NA CASSNRQEAYEQYF TGCGCCAGCAGCAACCGACAGGAGGCCTACGAGCAGTACTTC
14 TRBJ2-1 NA TRBV5-1 NA CASSYGSSYNEQFF TGCGCCAGCAGTTACGGGAGCTCCTACAATGAGCAGTTCTTC
14 TRBJ1-3 once TRBV6-1 NA CASSTDYSGNTIYF TGTGCCAGCAGTACAGACTACTCTGGAAACACCATATATTTT
14 TRBJ1-3 NA TRBV18 NA CASSPQGYGNTIYF TGTGCCAGCTCACCACAGGGTTACGGAAACACCATATATTTT
14 TRBJ1-1 NA TRBV10-3 NA CAISEVQTNTEAFF TGTGCCATCAGTGAGGTACAGACGAACACTGAAGCTTTCTTT
15 TRBJ2-2 NA TRBV27 NA CASSFLATYTGELFF TGTGCCAGCAGTTTCCTAGCCACTTACACCGGGGAGCTGTTTTTT
15 TRBJ2-5 NA TRBV16 NA CASSQGLGTQETQYF TGTGCCAGCAGCCAAGGCTTGGGGACACAAGAGACCCAGTACTTC
15 TRBJ2-7 NA TRBV2 TRBD2 CASSGGLAGTYEQYF TGTGCCAGCAGTGGGGGACTAGCGGGCACCTACGAGCAGTACTTC
12 TRBJ1-1 NA TRBV29-1 TRBD1 CSVGQGATEAFF TGCAGCGTTGGACAGGGGGCAACTGAAGCTTTCTTT
12 TRBJ1-1 NA TRBV10-3 NA CAIRRENTEAFF TGTGCCATCAGAAGGGAGAACACTGAAGCTTTCTTT
15 TRBJ1-4 few TRBV18 NA CASSLSEGTNEKLFF TGTGCCAGCTCATTAAGCGAGGGAACTAATGAAAAACTGTTTTTT
13 TRBJ1-2 NA TRBV2 NA CASTRRADYGYTF TGTGCCAGCACACGCAGGGCTGACTATGGCTACACCTTC
16 TRBJ2-5 NA TRBV7-2 NA CASSRFLGRGGETQYF TGTGCCAGCAGCCGCTTTTTGGGGCGGGGCGGGGAGACCCAGTACTTC
14 TRBJ1-4 once TRBV19 NA CASSIGGPGEKLFF TGTGCCAGTAGTATCGGTGGGCCCGGTGAAAAACTGTTTTTT
13 TRBJ2-7 NA TRBV11-2 NA CASSLAGFYEQYF TGTGCCAGCAGCTTAGCAGGTTTTTACGAGCAGTACTTC
15 TRBJ1-5 NA TRBV4-2 NA CASSQQDGGNQPQHF TGTGCCAGCAGCCAACAGGACGGGGGCAATCAGCCCCAGCATTTT
16 TRBJ2-1 NA TRBV30 TRBD2 CAWSSGRASSYNEQFF TGTGCCTGGAGTAGCGGGAGGGCGAGCTCCTACAATGAGCAGTTCTTC
13 TRBJ2-3 NA TRBV7-2 NA CASSVRITDTQYF TGTGCCAGCAGCGTCCGAATTACAGATACGCAGTATTTT
13 TRBJ2-7 NA TRBV28 TRBD1 CASSFRGLYEQYF TGTGCCAGCAGTTTCAGGGGGCTGTACGAGCAGTACTTC
15 TRBJ2-1 NA TRBV5-5 TRBD1 CASSLRDRGLYEQFF TGTGCCAGCAGCTTAAGGGACAGGGGGCTGTATGAGCAGTTCTTC
13 TRBJ2-3 NA TRBV6-4 NA CASSSGSTDTQYF TGTGCCAGCAGTAGCGGGAGCACAGATACGCAGTATTTT
14 TRBJ2-1 NA TRBV9 TRBD2 CASSVEPAGGEQFF TGTGCCAGCAGCGTAGAGCCCGCGGGAGGGGAGCAGTTCTTC
13 TRBJ1-5 NA TRBV30 NA CAWSSGGSQPQHF TGTGCCTGGAGTTCGGGGGGATCTCAGCCCCAGCATTTT
15 TRBJ2-2 NA TRBV5-4 TRBD2 CASSLTSGNTGELFF TGTGCCAGCAGCTTGACTAGCGGAAACACCGGGGAGCTGTTTTTT
15 TRBJ1-1 NA TRBV10-3 TRBD1 CAISFTGQGHTEAFF TGTGCCATCAGTTTCACGGGACAGGGGCACACTGAAGCTTTCTTT
14 TRBJ2-5 NA TRBV6-1 TRBD1 CASRRQGLQETQYF TGTGCCAGCAGAAGACAGGGGCTGCAAGAGACCCAGTACTTC
14 TRBJ2-1 NA TRBV7-9 TRBD2 CASHLAGVVNEQFF TGTGCCAGCCATCTAGCGGGAGTAGTGAATGAGCAGTTCTTC
14 TRBJ1-3 NA TRBV29-1 NA CSVEVGTTGNTIYF TGCAGCGTTGAAGTGGGGACTACTGGAAACACCATATATTTT
15 TRBJ2-7 NA TRBV28 TRBD2 CASRIAGGPVSEQYF TGTGCCAGCAGGATAGCGGGAGGGCCGGTGTCTGAGCAGTACTTC
12 TRBJ2-7 NA TRBV7-2 NA CASSLVAYEQYF TGTGCCAGCAGCTTAGTAGCCTACGAGCAGTACTTC
14 TRBJ2-7 NA TRBV5-6 NA CASSPGVRGLEQYF TGTGCCAGCAGCCCCGGTGTTAGGGGCTTGGAGCAGTACTTC
17 TRBJ2-1 NA TRBV4-1 NA CASSQEGRLEKGNEQFF TGCGCCAGCAGCCAAGAAGGACGACTAGAGAAGGGCAATGAGCAGTTCTTC
16 TRBJ2-2 NA TRBV4-1 TRBD2 CASSQDWGTSTGELFF TGCGCCAGCAGCCAAGATTGGGGGACTAGCACCGGGGAGCTGTTTTTT
14 TRBJ2-1 NA TRBV27 NA CASSFAGFSNEQFF TGTGCCAGCAGTTTTGCGGGATTTTCCAATGAGCAGTTCTTC
15 TRBJ2-1 once TRBV29-1 NA CSVESWRSRGNEQFF TGCAGCGTTGAGAGCTGGAGATCGAGGGGCAATGAGCAGTTCTTC
14 TRBJ2-3 once TRBV19 TRBD1 CASNRDRVTDTQYF TGTGCCAGTAATCGGGACAGGGTCACAGATACGCAGTATTTT